This T cell receptor beta chain originates from a study of cytomegalovirus exposure and HLA in healthy donors. V dropped 3 bases and J dropped 3 bases, with 15 bases sitting between them. Germline-derived CDR1 and CDR2 are LNHDA and SQIVND (reference sequence). The CDR3 runs 15 residues. With 60 Vbeta and 13 Jbeta primers, the PCR was carried out. Clones were sequenced by immunoSEQ multiplex PCR, and TCRdb holds only the in-frame ones, with some missing. Here the sample table reports some 110,000 clones. The clonotype comes from a middle-aged man in good health and CMV-seropositive. The V gene is TRBV19, the J gene TRBJ2-7; a weak D match, TRBD1 (7 bases). Sequenced input: PBMCs. The CDR3 DNA sequence: TGTGCCAGTAGTATTTTCGGCAGGGGGGACTACGAGCAGTACTTC. Protein: CASSIFGRGDYEQYF.